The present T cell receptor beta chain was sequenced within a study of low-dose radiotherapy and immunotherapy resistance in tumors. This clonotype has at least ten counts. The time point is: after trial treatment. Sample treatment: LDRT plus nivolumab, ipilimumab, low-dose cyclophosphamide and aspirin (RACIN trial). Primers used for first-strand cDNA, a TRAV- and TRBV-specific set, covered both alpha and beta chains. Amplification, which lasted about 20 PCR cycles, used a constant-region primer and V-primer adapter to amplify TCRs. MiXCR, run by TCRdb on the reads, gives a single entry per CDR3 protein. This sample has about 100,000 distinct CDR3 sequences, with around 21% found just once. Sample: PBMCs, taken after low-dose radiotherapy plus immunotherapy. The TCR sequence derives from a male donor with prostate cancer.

In DNA form, the CDR3 reads TGTGCCAGCAGCCAAGTCAGCAATTCACCCCTCCACTTT. Its protein product is CASSQVSNSPLHF. The chain uses TRBV3-1 and TRBJ1-6; D gene unclear. The CDR3 loop spans 13 amino acids. The ends were cut back, 1 base at V and 7 bases at J, with 5 bases in the middle. CDR1 and CDR2 from the germline V gene are LGHDT and YNNKEL (reference sequence).